The 29 T cell receptor beta chains presented below share a single source sample, sequenced in a study of cytomegalovirus exposure and HLA in healthy donors. The study ran its PCR with 60 Vbeta and 13 Jbeta primers. Sequencing used immunoSEQ multiplex PCR; TCRdb keeps in-frame clones, though not all of them. The data hold around 140,000 clones, with about 72% observed a single time. Specimen: PBMCs. These receptors came from a female donor in good health and CMV-seronegative.

This sequence joins TRBV9 and TRBJ2-3; no definite D call. V was pared by 10 bases and J by 4 bases, with 16 bases between. From germline, CDR1 is SGDLS and CDR2 YYNGEE. There are 13 residues in the CDR3. CDR3 protein: CALQALGPDTQYF. As DNA, the CDR3 is TGTGCCCTCCAGGCACTCGGTCCAGATACGCAGTATTTT.

For this clone: A read error may produce the germline difference seen at one junction end. This chain links TRBV7-9 with TRBJ2-7, with a possible D match to TRBD2 (5 bases). From germline, CDR1 is SEHNR and CDR2 FQNEAQ (reference sequence). The CDR3 contains 12 residues. The CDR3 region is CASSRVGKTAVF. The CDR3, as DNA: TGTGCCAGCAGCAGGGTCGGGAAAACGGCAGTTTTC.

The V call is TRBV28, the J call TRBJ1-5; no clear D gene. The CDR3 is 14 amino acids. Trimming cost V 3 bases and J 0 bases, with 6 bases left between them. Per the germline V gene, CDR1 is MDHEN and CDR2 is SYDVKM. The CDR3 loop is CASSFGYSNQPQHF. Written as DNA, the CDR3 is TGTGCCAGCAGTTTCGGTTATAGCAATCAGCCCCAGCATTTT.

V and J are TRBV5-4 and TRBJ2-5; 10 nucleotides align to TRBD1. Germline loops: CDR1 SGHNT, CDR2 YYREEE (reference sequence). This CDR3 comprises 15 residues. The V gene end was trimmed by 0 bases and the J gene end by 9 bases; junction bases not matched to a gene: 8. This CDR3 reads CASSLVGGQGRAQYF. As DNA, the CDR3 is TGTGCCAGCAGCTTGGTTGGGGGACAGGGGAGGGCCCAGTACTTC.

This rearrangement joins TRBV11-2 to TRBJ2-7; no reliable D call. Germline assignment: CDR1 SGHAT and CDR2 FQNNGV. CDR3 length equals 15 residues. V was shortened by 0 bases and J by 2 bases, with 11 bases between the two germline ends. The CDR3 region has the DNA TGTGCCAGCAGCTTAGATCTAGTCCAGACCTACGAGCAGTACTTC. Translated: CASSLDLVQTYEQYF.

This clone occurred once. The chain links TRBV7-6 to TRBJ2-3, with no clear D. Trimming shortened V by 7 bases and J by 1 base, and 15 bases separated the two germline ends. The length of the CDR3 is 15 residues. The germline V gene encodes CDR1 SGHVS and CDR2 FNYEAQ. In DNA, the CDR3 is TGTGCCAGCACTAGAATGAGTAGAGGCACAGATACGCAGTATTTT. Translation: CASTRMSRGTDTQYF.

The chain uses TRBV11-2 and TRBJ1-1, with TRBD1 as a possible D gene (6 bases). The CDR3 extends over 16 amino acids. Germline assignment: CDR1 SGHAT and CDR2 FQNNGV. V dropped 7 bases and J dropped 7 bases, with 25 bases sitting between them. The CDR3 coding sequence is TGTGCCAGCAACTCCCTGAACAGGGCTCGTTGGGGTGAAGCTTTCTTT. It specifies CASNSLNRARWGEAFF.

This clone was seen more than once but under ten times. The CDR3 coding sequence is TGTGCCAGCAGCCCTCTCCGGACTAGCGAGCAGTACTTC. Translating gives CASSPLRTSEQYF. The V and J genes are TRBV7-8 and TRBJ2-7, with 7 bases lining up with TRBD2. The CDR3 has 13 residues. V gave up 5 bases and J gave up 6 bases; unmatched junction bases: 7. Germline V gene sequence: CDR1 SGHVS, CDR2 FQNEAQ.

This clone appeared once. Other DNA sequences in this sample translate to the same CDR3. The chain joins TRBV9 to TRBJ2-3, with D hard to call. The CDR3 runs to 12 residues. V was clipped by 4 bases and J by 6 bases, with 9 bases between them. CDR1 is SGDLS and CDR2 is YYNGEE in the germline V gene. This CDR3 is CASSPRLDTQYF. CDR3 in DNA: TGTGCCAGCAGCCCCCGTTTGGATACGCAGTATTTT.

The chain employs TRBV28 and TRBJ1-5; 9 bases match TRBD1. The V segment lost 2 bases and the J segment 3 bases; nucleotides outside the gene matches: 2. Per the germline V gene, CDR1 is MDHEN and CDR2 is SYDVKM. The CDR3 runs 15 residues. CDR3 loop: CASSLGTGPNQPQHF. The CDR3 region has the DNA TGTGCCAGCAGTTTAGGGACAGGGCCCAATCAGCCCCAGCATTTT.

This rearrangement joins TRBV28 to TRBJ2-1, with TRBD1 matching 8 bases. There are 14 residues in the CDR3. J lost 6 bases, V lost 7 bases, and 8 bases had no gene match. The germline V gene encodes CDR1 MDHEN and CDR2 SYDVKM. In DNA form, the CDR3 reads TGTGCCAGCACCGATGGACAGGGTTTCAATGAGCAGTTCTTC. Its translation: CASTDGQGFNEQFF.

This clone appeared a few times. V is TRBV6-1 and J is TRBJ1-2; 8 nucleotides align to TRBD1. The CDR3 is 13 residues long. In germline, CDR1 is MNHNS, CDR2 SASEGT. J lost 10 bases, V lost 1 base, and 5 bases had no gene match. CDR3 residues: CASSEGTGLAYTF. The CDR3, as DNA: TGTGCCAGCAGTGAAGGGACAGGGTTAGCCTACACCTTC.

The chain carries TRBV29-1 and TRBJ2-1, with 8 bases that match TRBD1. The CDR3 is 16 amino acids. Germline loops: CDR1 SQVTM, CDR2 ANQGSEA. The J segment lost 7 bases and the V segment lost 0 bases, leaving 11 bases of the junction unmatched. The CDR3 protein is CSVEDPSQGDLNEQFF. The DNA for the CDR3 is TGCAGCGTTGAAGATCCCTCACAGGGGGACCTTAATGAGCAGTTCTTC.

V is TRBV15 and J is TRBJ2-5, with 11 bases lining up with TRBD2. The CDR3 is 20 residues long. Germline assignment: CDR1 LNHNV and CDR2 YYDKDF (reference sequence). The J segment lost 0 bases and the V segment lost 5 bases, leaving 17 bases of the junction unmatched. In DNA form, the CDR3 reads TGTGCCACCAGCGTAAGCTCCGGGACTAGCGGAGGAGGGGACCAAGAGACCCAGTACTTC. Amino acids: CATSVSSGTSGGGDQETQYF.

In this sample, this clone turned up a few times. V usage is TRBV7-8 and J usage is TRBJ2-3, with D unclear. CDR3 length equals 14 residues. The V end lost 6 bases, the J end lost 1 base, and 11 bases lay between the germline ends. Germline V gene sequence: CDR1 SGHVS, CDR2 FQNEAQ. CDR3: CASSSTPRTDTQYF. The CDR3 nucleotides are TGTGCCAGCAGTTCGACACCCCGCACAGATACGCAGTATTTT.

V usage is TRBV7-2 and J usage is TRBJ2-7, with D maybe TRBD1 (5 bases). Trimming took 5 bases from V and 0 from J, leaving 14 bases between them. From germline, CDR1 is SGHTA and CDR2 FQGNSA. The CDR3 covers 15 residues. The chain's CDR3 is CASSVTGFNSYEQYF. DNA for the CDR3: TGTGCCAGCAGCGTAACAGGTTTCAACTCCTACGAGCAGTACTTC.

The rearrangement joins TRBV7-3 to TRBJ2-5, with 7 bases fitting TRBD2. V gave up 2 bases and J gave up 5 bases; unmatched junction bases: 5. The CDR3 sequence is 14 residues long. CDR1 SGHTA and CDR2 FQGTGA come from the germline V gene. The CDR3 spells CASSLGGGLETQYF. The CDR3 DNA reads TGTGCCAGCAGCTTAGGGGGGGGTTTGGAGACCCAGTACTTC.

The chain joins TRBV7-2 to TRBJ1-1, with TRBD1 matching 7 bases. The length of the CDR3 is 12 residues. After removal of 5 bases from V and 12 bases from J, the junction contained 9 bases not matched to a gene. Germline V CDR1 and CDR2: SGHTA, FQGNSA. CDR3 nucleotide sequence: TGTGCCAGCAGCCGCGACAGGGAGTTAACTTTCTTT. This encodes CASSRDRELTFF.

The chain links TRBV9 to TRBJ1-3; 8 bases are a match to TRBD1. Trimming at V came to 3 bases and at J to 0 bases, leaving 5 bases not matched to a gene. In germline, CDR1 is SGDLS, CDR2 YYNGEE. CDR3 size: 16 residues. The CDR3 DNA follows: TGTGCCAGCAGCGCCGGACAGGGAAGCTCTGGAAACACCATATATTTT. Its protein product is CASSAGQGSSGNTIYF.

The chain is built from TRBV4-1 and TRBJ2-5; 10 bases line up with TRBD2. Germline V CDR1 and CDR2: MGHRA, YSYEKL. This CDR3 region has 17 residues. J gave up 1 base and V 2 bases, and 7 bases lay outside the gene matches. CDR3 sequence reads: CASSQRTSGVFQETQYF. Written as DNA, the CDR3 is TGCGCCAGCAGCCAAAGAACTAGCGGGGTTTTCCAAGAGACCCAGTACTTC.

The chain carries TRBV7-2 and TRBJ2-5, with 9 bases that match TRBD2. V dropped 8 bases and J dropped 4; count of bases not matched to a gene: 8. CDR3 length equals 14 residues. The germline gives CDR1 SGHTA, CDR2 FQGNSA. The CDR3 DNA reads TGTGCCAGCGGAACACTAGCGGGCGGAGAGACCCAGTACTTC. Its protein product is CASGTLAGGETQYF.

The chain employs TRBV9 and TRBJ2-1; 12 positions agree with TRBD2. This CDR3 comprises 19 residues. V shed 4 bases and J 4 bases; nucleotides not matched to a gene: 15. Germline CDR1 is SGDLS and CDR2 is YYNGEE. CDR3 region: CASSKSLPGLAGFYNEQFF. CDR3 coding DNA: TGTGCCAGCAGCAAATCTCTTCCGGGACTAGCGGGTTTTTACAATGAGCAGTTCTTC.

The chain is built from TRBV2 and TRBJ2-3; 11 nucleotides line up with TRBD2. Germline-derived CDR1 and CDR2 are SNHLY and FYNNEI. The CDR3 spans 17 residues. After removal of 7 bases from V and 1 base from J, the junction contained 10 bases not matched to a gene. The CDR3 sequence: CASTPSGRMGGTDTQYF. DNA of the CDR3: TGTGCCAGCACGCCTAGCGGGAGGATGGGTGGCACAGATACGCAGTATTTT.

The chain employs TRBV7-2 and TRBJ1-1, with D maybe TRBD1 (6 bases). V lost 11 bases, J lost 1 base, and 20 bases lay in between. The CDR3 spans 15 residues. The germline V gene has CDR1 SGHTA and CDR2 FQGNSA. The CDR3 bases are TGTGCCGCCAGACCTCCGGGACACACGAACACTGAAGCTTTCTTT. Translation: CAARPPGHTNTEAFF.

The chain has TRBV5-8 and TRBJ1-1; no definite D call. The length of the CDR3 is 14 residues. The ends were cut back, 2 bases at V and 1 base at J, with 9 bases in the middle. CDR1 SGHTS and CDR2 YDEGEE come from the germline V gene. CDR3 bases: TGTGCCAGCAGCTTTAAATATCGGAACACTGAAGCTTTCTTT. This encodes CASSFKYRNTEAFF.

This clone was seen only a few times. In DNA, the CDR3 is TGTGCCAGCAGTTTCGAACTAGCGGGAGGGCCGACCCCCACAGATACGCAGTATTTT. Translating it yields CASSFELAGGPTPTDTQYF. J is TRBJ2-3 and V is TRBV27; 13 nucleotides line up with TRBD2. CDR3 length: 19 residues. The ends lost 3 bases at V and 2 bases at J; junction bases unmatched: 11. The germline CDR1 and CDR2 sequences are MNHEY and SMNVEV (reference sequence).

This clone was counted between two and nine times. The chain uses TRBV19 and TRBJ1-5, with a weak D call TRBD1 (5 bases). Germline CDR1 is LNHDA and CDR2 is SQIVND (reference sequence). CDR3 size: 16 residues. V lost 4 bases, J lost 3 bases, and 16 bases lay in between. CDR3 in amino acids: CASSTGRGGANQPQHF. For the CDR3, the DNA is TGTGCCAGTAGTACGGGTAGGGGAGGTGCCAATCAGCCCCAGCATTTT. Using reference TRBV19 and TRBJ1-5 for the parts outside the CDR3, the full variable domain is DGGITQSPKYLFRKEGQNVTLSCEQNLNHDAMYWYRQDPGQGLRLIYYSQIVNDFQKGDIAEGYSVSREKKESFPLTVTSAQKNPTAFYLCASSTGRGGANQPQHFGDGTRLSIL.

V and J are TRBV19 and TRBJ2-5; the D gene is possibly TRBD2 (5 bases). The CDR3 spans 13 residues. V was shortened by 6 bases and J by 2 bases, with 10 bases between the two germline ends. Looked up from germline, CDR1 is LNHDA and CDR2 is SQIVND (reference sequence). CDR3 sequence: CASRLAEQETQYF. The DNA of the CDR3 is TGTGCCAGTAGGCTAGCAGAACAAGAGACCCAGTACTTC. The full variable domain, completed using reference TRBV19 and TRBJ2-5, is DGGITQSPKYLFRKEGQNVTLSCEQNLNHDAMYWYRQDPGQGLRLIYYSQIVNDFQKGDIAEGYSVSREKKESFPLTVTSAQKNPTAFYLCASRLAEQETQYFGPGTRLLVL.

The chain couples TRBV7-6 to TRBJ1-2; D perhaps matches TRBD1 (6 bases). The germline V gene has CDR1 SGHVS and CDR2 FNYEAQ. The CDR3 loop spans 12 amino acids. V gave up 7 bases and J gave up 5 bases, with 11 bases separating them. CDR3 loop: CASMQGLYGYTF. The CDR3 DNA sequence: TGTGCCAGCATGCAGGGGCTATATGGCTACACCTTC. The full variable domain, in which reference TRBV7-6 and TRBJ1-2 provide the parts outside the CDR3, is GAGVSQSPRYKVTKRGQDVALRCDPISGHVSLYWYRQALGQGPEFLTYFNYEAQQDKSGLPNDRFSAERPEGSISTLTIQRTEQRDSAMYRCASMQGLYGYTFGSGTRLTVV.